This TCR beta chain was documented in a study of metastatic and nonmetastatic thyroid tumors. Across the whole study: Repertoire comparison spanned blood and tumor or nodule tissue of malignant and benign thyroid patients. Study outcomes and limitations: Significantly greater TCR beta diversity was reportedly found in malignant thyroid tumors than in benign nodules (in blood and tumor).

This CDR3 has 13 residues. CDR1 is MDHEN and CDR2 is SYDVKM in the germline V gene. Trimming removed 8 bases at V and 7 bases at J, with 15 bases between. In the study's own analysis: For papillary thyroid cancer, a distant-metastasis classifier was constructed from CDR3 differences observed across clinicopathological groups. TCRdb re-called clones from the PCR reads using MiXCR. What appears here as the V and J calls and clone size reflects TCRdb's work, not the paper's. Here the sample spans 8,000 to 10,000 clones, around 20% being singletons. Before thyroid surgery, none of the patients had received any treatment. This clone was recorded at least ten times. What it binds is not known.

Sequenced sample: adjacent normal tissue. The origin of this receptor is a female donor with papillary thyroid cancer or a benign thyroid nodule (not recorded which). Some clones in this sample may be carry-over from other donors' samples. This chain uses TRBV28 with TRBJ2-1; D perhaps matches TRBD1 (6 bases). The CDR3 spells CASGLTGSNEQFF. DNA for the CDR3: TGTGCCAGCGGCCTTACAGGGTCGAATGAGCAGTTCTTC.